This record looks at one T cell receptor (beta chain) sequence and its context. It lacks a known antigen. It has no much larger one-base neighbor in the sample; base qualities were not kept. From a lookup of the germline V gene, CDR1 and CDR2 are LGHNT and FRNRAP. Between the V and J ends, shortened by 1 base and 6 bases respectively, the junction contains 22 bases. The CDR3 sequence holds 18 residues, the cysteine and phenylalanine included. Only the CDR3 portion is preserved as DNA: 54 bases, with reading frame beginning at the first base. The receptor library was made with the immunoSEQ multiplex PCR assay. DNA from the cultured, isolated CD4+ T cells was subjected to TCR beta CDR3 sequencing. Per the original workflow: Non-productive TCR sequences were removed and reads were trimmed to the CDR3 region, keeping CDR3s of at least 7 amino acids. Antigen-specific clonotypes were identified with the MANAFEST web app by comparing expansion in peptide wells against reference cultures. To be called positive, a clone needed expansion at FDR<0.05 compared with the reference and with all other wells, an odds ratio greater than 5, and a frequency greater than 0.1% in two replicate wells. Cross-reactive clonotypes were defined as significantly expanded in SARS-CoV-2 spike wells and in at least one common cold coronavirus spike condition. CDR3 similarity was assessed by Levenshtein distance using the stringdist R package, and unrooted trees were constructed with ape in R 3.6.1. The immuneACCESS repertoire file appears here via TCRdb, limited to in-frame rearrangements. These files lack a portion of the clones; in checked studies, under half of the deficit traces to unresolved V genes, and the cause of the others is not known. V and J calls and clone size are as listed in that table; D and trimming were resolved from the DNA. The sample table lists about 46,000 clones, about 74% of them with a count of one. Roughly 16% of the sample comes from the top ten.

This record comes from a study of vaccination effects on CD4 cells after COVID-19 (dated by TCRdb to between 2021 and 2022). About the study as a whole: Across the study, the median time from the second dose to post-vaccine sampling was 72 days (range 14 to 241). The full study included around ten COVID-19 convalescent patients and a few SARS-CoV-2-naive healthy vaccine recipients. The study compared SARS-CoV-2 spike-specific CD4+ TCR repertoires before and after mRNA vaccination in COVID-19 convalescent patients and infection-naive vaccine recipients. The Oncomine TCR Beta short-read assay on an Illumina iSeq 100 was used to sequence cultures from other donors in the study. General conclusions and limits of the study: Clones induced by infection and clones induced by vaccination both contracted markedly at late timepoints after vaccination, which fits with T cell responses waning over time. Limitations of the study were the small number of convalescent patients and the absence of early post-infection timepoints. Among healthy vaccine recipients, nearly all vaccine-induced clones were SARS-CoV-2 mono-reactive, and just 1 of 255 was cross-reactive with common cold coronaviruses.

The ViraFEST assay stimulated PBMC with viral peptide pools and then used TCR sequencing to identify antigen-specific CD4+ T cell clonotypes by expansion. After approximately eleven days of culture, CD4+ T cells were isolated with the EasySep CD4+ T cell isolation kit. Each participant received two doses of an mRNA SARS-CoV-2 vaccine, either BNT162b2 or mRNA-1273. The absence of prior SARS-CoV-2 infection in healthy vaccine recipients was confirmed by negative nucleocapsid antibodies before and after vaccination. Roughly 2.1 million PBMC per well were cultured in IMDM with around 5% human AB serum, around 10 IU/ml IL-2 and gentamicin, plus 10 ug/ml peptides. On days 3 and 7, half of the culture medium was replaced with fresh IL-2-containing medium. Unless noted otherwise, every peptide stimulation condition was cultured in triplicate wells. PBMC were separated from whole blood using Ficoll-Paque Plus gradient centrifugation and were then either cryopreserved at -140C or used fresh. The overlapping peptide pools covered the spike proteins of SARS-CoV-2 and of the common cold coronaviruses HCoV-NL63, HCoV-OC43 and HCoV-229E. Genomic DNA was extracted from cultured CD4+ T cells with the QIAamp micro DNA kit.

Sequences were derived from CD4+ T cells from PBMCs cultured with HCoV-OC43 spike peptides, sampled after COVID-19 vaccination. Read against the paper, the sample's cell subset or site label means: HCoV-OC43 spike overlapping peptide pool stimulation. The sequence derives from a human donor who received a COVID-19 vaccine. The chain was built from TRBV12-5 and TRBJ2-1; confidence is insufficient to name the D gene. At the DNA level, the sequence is TGTGCTAGTGGTTTGGGCACTTGGACGGCCTCCCGTGGCAATGAGCAGTTCTTC. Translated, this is CASGLGTWTASRGNEQFF.